This T cell receptor beta chain came from a study of blood T cells in healthy people across ages. The table lists this clonotype with a few counts. Next came a second PCR, run for roughly 7 to 12 cycles, which used a sample-barcoded 5' primer along with a J-beta primer mix. One entry per CDR3 protein results from TCRdb running MiXCR on the 5' RACE reads. The sample has over 1,500,000 distinct CDR3 sequences; just under 50% are singletons. Sample: blood. The receptor's source is a middle-aged woman in good health.

Here the CDR3 DNA reads TGTGCCATCAGGGGACAGGGGACCTCTGGGGCCAACGTCCTGACTTTC. As protein: CAIRGQGTSGANVLTF. The rearrangement uses TRBV10-3 and TRBJ2-6, with 10 bases matching TRBD1. Unmatched junction bases numbered 2, after V lost 6 bases and J lost 0 bases. The germline V gene has CDR1 ENHRY and CDR2 SYGVKD. The CDR3 runs 16 residues.